This passage covers 19 T cell receptor beta chains from one sample sequenced in a study of graft-versus-host responses after intestinal transplantation. TCRdb's table, derived via immunoSEQ multiplex PCR, lists solely in-frame clones and lacks some. The sample has about 64,000 clones, approximately 91% seen once. Antigens of these TCRs are unknown. The source material was unstimulated CD8+ T cells sorted from spleen or lymph node cells, sampled before transplant. The receptor source for this set is a human donor who was the organ donor for an intestinal transplant.

This chain joins TRBV15 and TRBJ2-3, with 9 nucleotides matching TRBD2. Germline V gives CDR1 LNHNV, CDR2 YYDKDF (reference sequence). V lost 5 bases to trimming and J lost 6 bases; unmatched junction nucleotides: 12. This CDR3 comprises 16 residues. The chain's CDR3 is CATSGPTGTSSDTQYF. Here the CDR3 DNA reads TGTGCCACCAGCGGCCCGACCGGGACTAGCTCCGATACGCAGTATTTT.

The rearrangement uses TRBV5-4 and TRBJ2-1, with TRBD1 identical over 10 bases. Germline V gene data show CDR1 as SGHNT and CDR2 as YYREEE (reference sequence). The ends lost 9 bases at V and 7 bases at J; junction bases unmatched: 10. This CDR3 spans 14 amino acids. The CDR3 bases are TGTGCCATGGAGGACAGGGGGATGGGGAATGAGCAGTTCTTC. It yields the protein CAMEDRGMGNEQFF.

The chain combines TRBV6-1 with TRBJ2-3, with 10 bases lining up with TRBD2. Per the germline V gene, CDR1 is MNHNS and CDR2 is SASEGT. This CDR3 has 15 amino acids. The V and J ends lost 6 bases and 8 bases, in that order; junction bases with no gene match: 11. The CDR3 sequence is CASSEEGLALRTQYF. The DNA for the CDR3 is TGTGCCAGCAGCGAGGAGGGACTAGCGCTACGTACGCAGTATTTT.

This chain joins TRBV21-1 and TRBJ1-3; the table assigns TRBD1, which was not confirmed against the DNA. TRBV21-1 is a pseudogene locus. This CDR3 is 14 amino acids long. CDR3 in amino acids: CASTSLLRSNTIYF. CDR3 nucleotides: TGTGCCAGCACCTCCCTCCTCAGATCAAACACCATATATTTT.

The chain joins TRBV20-1 to TRBJ2-7; 7 bases fit TRBD1. V trimming: 7 bases; J trimming: 4 bases; junction bases outside the gene matches: 4. CDR3 length: 11 amino acids. Germline V gives CDR1 DFQATT, CDR2 SNEGSKA (reference sequence). The CDR3 is CSVHRGYEQYF. CDR3 DNA sequence: TGCAGTGTTCACAGGGGTTACGAGCAGTACTTC.

The chain couples TRBV9 to TRBJ2-3; 12 bases are shared with TRBD1. The CDR3 spans 15 residues. V trimming: 7 bases; J trimming: 8 bases; junction bases outside the gene matches: 11. Germline values: CDR1 SGDLS, CDR2 YYNGEE. This CDR3 is CASGGTGGQGGTQYF. CDR3 DNA sequence: TGTGCCAGCGGTGGGACAGGGGGCCAGGGAGGTACGCAGTATTTT.

V and J are TRBV15 and TRBJ2-2; TRBD2 aligns across 7 bases. The CDR3 sequence is 14 residues long. Germline loops: CDR1 LNHNV, CDR2 YYDKDF (reference sequence). V was clipped by 7 bases and J by 7 bases; unmatched bases: 9. The CDR3 nucleotides read TGTGCCACCAACCCGGGACTATACCACGGGGAGCTGTTTTTT. Encoded protein: CATNPGLYHGELFF. The full variable domain, with the rest looked up from reference TRBV15 and TRBJ2-2, is DAMVIQNPRYQVTQFGKPVTLSCSQTLNHNVMYWYQQKSSQAPKLLFHYYDKDFNNEADTPDNFQSRRPNTSFCFLDIRSPGLGDTAMYLCATNPGLYHGELFFGEGSRLTVL.

CDR3 in amino acids: CASSLQRLAEFYNEQFF. In DNA form, the CDR3 reads TGTGCCAGCAGTCTGCAACGACTAGCGGAATTTTACAATGAGCAGTTCTTC. The rearrangement joins TRBV28 to TRBJ2-1; 9 bases are a match to TRBD2. The germline CDR1 and CDR2 sequences are MDHEN and SYDVKM. Germline trimming cut 5 bases from V and 4 bases from J; bases unmatched to any gene: 12. CDR3 length: 17 residues. Full variable domain (remainder filled in from reference TRBV28 and TRBJ2-1): DVKVTQSSRYLVKRTGEKVFLECVQDMDHENMFWYRQDPGLGLRLIYFSYDVKMKEKGDIPEGYSVSREKKERFSLILESASTNQTSMYLCASSLQRLAEFYNEQFFGPGTRLTVL.

J is TRBJ2-7 and V is TRBV13, with a possible D match to TRBD1 (6 bases). V lost 6 bases and J lost 2, with 14 bases in between. Germline V lookup: CDR1 PRHDT, CDR2 FYEKMQ (reference sequence). The CDR3 consists of 14 residues. This chain's CDR3 is CASRSQGPPYEQYF. CDR3 DNA sequence: TGTGCCAGCAGATCTCAGGGGCCCCCCTACGAGCAGTACTTC.

This sequence joins TRBV19 and TRBJ1-1, with 11 bases fitting TRBD1. CDR1 is LNHDA and CDR2 is SQIVND in the germline V gene (reference sequence). After removal of 5 bases from V and 2 bases from J, the junction contained 10 bases not matched to a gene. There are 17 residues in the CDR3. The DNA of the CDR3 is TGTGCCAGTAGTTCCCGCCCTTGGACAGGGGGCAACACTGAAGCTTTCTTT. Its protein is CASSSRPWTGGNTEAFF.

The chain is built from TRBV12-1 and TRBJ2-7; TRBD1 was called by the table and not checked on the DNA. TRBV12-1 is deemed a pseudogene. The CDR3 sequence is 16 residues long. The CDR3 coding sequence is TGTGCCAGCAGCCCGAAGCGGGACAGGGGCCTAAACGAGCAGTACTTC. This translates into CASSPKRDRGLNEQYF.

The chain recombines TRBV9 with TRBJ1-3; TRBD1 matches 7 bases. V was pared by 0 bases and J by 9 bases, with 9 bases of the junction left unmatched. The CDR3 has 15 residues. Germline lookup yields CDR1 SGDLS and CDR2 YYNGEE. CDR3 sequence reads: CASSVESTGRGTIYF. DNA of the CDR3: TGTGCCAGCAGCGTAGAATCGACAGGGCGAGGCACCATATATTTT.

The V gene is TRBV28, the J gene TRBJ1-1; no reliable D call. Per the germline V gene, CDR1 is MDHEN and CDR2 is SYDVKM. Trimming removed 4 bases at V and 8 bases at J, with 8 bases between. The CDR3 contains 11 residues. The CDR3 nucleotides read TGTGCCAGCAGTTGTCGGAGAGAAGCTTTCTTT. It yields the protein CASSCRREAFF.

CDR3 sequence: CASSFWGRRDRVHQPQHF. CDR3 coding DNA: TGTGCCAGCAGTTTTTGGGGCCGCCGGGACAGGGTCCATCAGCCCCAGCATTTT. V is TRBV28 and J is TRBJ1-5; 9 bases match TRBD1. This CDR3 spans 18 amino acids. Per germline, CDR1 MDHEN and CDR2 SYDVKM. V lost 3 bases and J lost 5; bases outside the gene matches: 14.

The chain uses TRBV9 and TRBJ1-2; 9 bases are a match to TRBD1. Germline V gene lookup returns CDR1 SGDLS and CDR2 YYNGEE. CDR3 size: 16 residues. Trimming removed 4 bases from V and 4 bases from J; junction bases left unmatched: 11. This chain's CDR3 is CASSFYSDRGGYGYTF. In nucleotides, the CDR3 is TGTGCCAGCAGCTTCTATTCGGACAGGGGTGGCTATGGCTACACCTTC.

The rearrangement joins TRBV28 to TRBJ1-3, with D possibly TRBD1 on 5 matching bases. This CDR3 is built from 14 residues. V lost 6 bases and J lost 0, with 9 bases in between. Germline CDR1 reads MDHEN; CDR2 reads SYDVKM. The CDR3 DNA sequence: TGTGCCAGCAGCAACAGGATCTCTGGAAACACCATATATTTT. This translates into CASSNRISGNTIYF.

The CDR3 nucleotides read TGTGCCAGCAGTGCGGCGGGAGCAACAGATACGCAGTATTTT. Amino acids: CASSAAGATDTQYF. The chain employs TRBV6-4 and TRBJ2-3, with 7 bases matching TRBD2. Trimming removed 4 bases from V and 3 bases from J; junction bases left unmatched: 4. This CDR3 is 14 amino acids long. Per the germline V gene, CDR1 is MRHNA and CDR2 is SNTAGT.

This sequence joins TRBV9 and TRBJ2-1, with D maybe TRBD2 (5 bases). The V gene lost 1 base and the J gene lost 0 bases, with 11 bases spanning the gap. The CDR3 consists of 16 residues. Germline V CDR1 and CDR2: SGDLS, YYNGEE. The CDR3 sequence is CASSVTAASSYNEQFF. The CDR3 nucleotides read TGTGCCAGCAGCGTAACAGCGGCCAGCTCCTACAATGAGCAGTTCTTC.

This clone was counted a few times. The genes are TRBV6-5 and TRBJ2-1; TRBD2 aligns across 7 bases. There are 15 residues in the CDR3. Germline assignment: CDR1 MNHEY and CDR2 SVGAGI. The trim removed 8 bases at V and 7 bases at J, leaving 14 bases unmatched. CDR3 coding DNA: TGTGCCAGCGAACGGGGCGGGAGCGGTGATAATGAGCAGTTCTTC. Its protein is CASERGGSGDNEQFF.